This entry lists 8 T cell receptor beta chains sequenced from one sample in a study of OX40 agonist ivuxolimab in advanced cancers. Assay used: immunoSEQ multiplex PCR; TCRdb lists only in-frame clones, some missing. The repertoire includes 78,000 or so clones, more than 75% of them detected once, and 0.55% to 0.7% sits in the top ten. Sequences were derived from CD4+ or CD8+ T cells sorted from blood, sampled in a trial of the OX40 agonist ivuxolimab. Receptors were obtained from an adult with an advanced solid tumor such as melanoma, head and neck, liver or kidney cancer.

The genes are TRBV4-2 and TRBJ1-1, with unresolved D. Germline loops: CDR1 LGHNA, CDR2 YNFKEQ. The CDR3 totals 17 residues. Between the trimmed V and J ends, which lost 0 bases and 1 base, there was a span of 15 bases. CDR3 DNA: TGTGCCAGCAGCCAAGACAAGGGCGGAGAATCGAACACTGAAGCTTTCTTT. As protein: CASSQDKGGESNTEAFF.

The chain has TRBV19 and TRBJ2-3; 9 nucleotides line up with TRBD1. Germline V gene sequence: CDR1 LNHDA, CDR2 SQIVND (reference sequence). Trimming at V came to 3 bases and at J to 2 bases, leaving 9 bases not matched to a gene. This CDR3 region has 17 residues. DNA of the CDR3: TGTGCCAGTAGTATTTGGGGACAGGGAGGGGACACAGATACGCAGTATTTT. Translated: CASSIWGQGGDTDTQYF.

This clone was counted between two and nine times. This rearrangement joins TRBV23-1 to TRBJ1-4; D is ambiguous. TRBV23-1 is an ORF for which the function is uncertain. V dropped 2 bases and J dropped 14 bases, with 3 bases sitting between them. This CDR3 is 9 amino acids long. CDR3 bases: TGCGCCAGCAGTCAAGGGCTGTTTTTT. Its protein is CASSQGLFF.

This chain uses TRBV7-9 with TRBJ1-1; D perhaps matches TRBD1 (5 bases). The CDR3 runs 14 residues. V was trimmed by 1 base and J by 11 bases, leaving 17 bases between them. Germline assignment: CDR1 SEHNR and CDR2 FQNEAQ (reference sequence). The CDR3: CASSLEGPQGDAFF. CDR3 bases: TGTGCCAGCAGCTTAGAAGGCCCTCAGGGAGACGCTTTCTTT.

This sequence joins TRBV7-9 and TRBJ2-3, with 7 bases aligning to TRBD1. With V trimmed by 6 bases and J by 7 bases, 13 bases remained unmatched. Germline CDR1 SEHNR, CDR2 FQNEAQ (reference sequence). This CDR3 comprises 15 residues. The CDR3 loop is CASSPVGTVAYTQYF. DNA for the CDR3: TGTGCCAGCAGTCCCGTAGGGACAGTTGCGTATACGCAGTATTTT.

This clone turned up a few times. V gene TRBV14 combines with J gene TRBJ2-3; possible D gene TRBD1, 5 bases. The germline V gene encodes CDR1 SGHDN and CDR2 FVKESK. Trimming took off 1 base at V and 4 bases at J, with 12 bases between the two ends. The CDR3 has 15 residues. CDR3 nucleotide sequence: TGTGCCAGCAGCCAAGTCTTGGGGCGAGCAGATACGCAGTATTTT. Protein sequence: CASSQVLGRADTQYF.

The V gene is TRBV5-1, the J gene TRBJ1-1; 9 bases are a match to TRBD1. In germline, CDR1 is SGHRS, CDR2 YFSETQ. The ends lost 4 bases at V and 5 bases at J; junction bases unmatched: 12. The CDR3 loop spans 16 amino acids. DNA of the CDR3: TGCGCCAGCAGCACCTCTGCCGGGACAGGGACTACTGAAGCTTTCTTT. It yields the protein CASSTSAGTGTTEAFF. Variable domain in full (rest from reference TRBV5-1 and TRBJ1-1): KAGVTQTPRYLIKTRGQQVTLSCSPISGHRSVSWYQQTPGQGLQFLFEYFSETQRNKGNFPGRFSGRQFSNSRSEMNVSTLELGDSALYLCASSTSAGTGTTEAFFGQGTRLTVV.

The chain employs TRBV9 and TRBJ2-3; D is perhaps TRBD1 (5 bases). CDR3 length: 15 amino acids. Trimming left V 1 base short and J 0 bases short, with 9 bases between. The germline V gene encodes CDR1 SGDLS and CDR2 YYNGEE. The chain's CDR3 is CASSVSGWSTDTQYF. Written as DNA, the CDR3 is TGTGCCAGCAGCGTATCAGGGTGGAGCACAGATACGCAGTATTTT.